This T cell receptor (beta chain) was retrieved from a study of T cells in Graves' hyperthyroidism and ophthalmopathy. Authors of the study amplified TCR beta CDR3 regions from RNA transcripts. First-round RT-PCR targeting the TCR CDR3 was performed with the HTBI primer set. TCRdb analysed the multiplex PCR reads with MiXCR anew, one entry per CDR3 protein. The repertoire has some 570,000 distinct CDR3 sequences, 15% to 20% of them found once; the top ten carry roughly 15%. The CDR3 has 13 residues. CDR1 and CDR2 (germline): GTSNPN, SVGIG (reference sequence). Trimming cost V 2 bases and J 1 base, with 6 bases left between them. The authors obtained PBMCs from more than 9.5 ml of fresh peripheral blood. This clonotype showed up just a few times. Its antigen is as yet unknown. Study-wide findings and caveats: Researchers report that a 13 V-J model separated ophthalmopathy from stable hyperthyroidism.

The receptor was derived from a woman younger than 30 with Graves' ophthalmopathy. V usage is TRBV30 and J usage is TRBJ1-3; D is uncertain. The specimen sequenced was blood. The CDR3 coding sequence is TGTGCCTGGAGTCCCCCTTCTGGAAACACCATATATTTT. Translated: CAWSPPSGNTIYF.